Presented here are 17 T cell receptor beta chains from one specimen sequenced in a study of T cells after yellow fever vaccination. TCRdb recomputed calls from the 5' RACE reads with MiXCR, one row per CDR3 protein. The top ten clones hold about 16% of a sample with 300,000 or so distinct CDR3 sequences, approximately 8% of them seen once. The specimen comprised PBMCs, sampled more than 35 days after the first yellow fever vaccination. Every receptor here comes from a young man who received the YFV17D yellow fever vaccine.

V gene TRBV20-1 combines with J gene TRBJ1-5; tentative D call: TRBD1 (5 bases). CDR1 DFQATT and CDR2 SNEGSKA come from the germline V gene (reference sequence). V gave up 2 bases and J gave up 4 bases, with 12 bases separating them. This CDR3 contains 14 residues. The CDR3 DNA follows: TGCAGTGCTAGAAGGTCCGAGGGGAATCAGCCCCAGCATTTT. Translated, it gives CSARRSEGNQPQHF.

V is TRBV4-3 and J is TRBJ2-3; D possibly corresponds to TRBD1 (6 bases). Looked up from germline, CDR1 is LGHNA and CDR2 is YSLEER. The CDR3 has 16 residues. V lost 0 bases and J lost 3, with 13 bases in between. DNA of the CDR3: TGCGCCAGCAGCCAAGACGGGACACCGGGGACAGATACGCAGTATTTT. Residues: CASSQDGTPGTDTQYF.

V and J are TRBV7-9 and TRBJ2-5; D is perhaps TRBD1 (6 bases). The CDR3 runs to 14 residues. Trimming left V 2 bases short and J 2 bases short, with 9 bases between. The germline V gene has CDR1 SEHNR and CDR2 FQNEAQ (reference sequence). CDR3 sequence (DNA): TGTGCCAGCAGCTTATTGGGGACACAAGAGACCCAGTACTTC. Its protein is CASSLLGTQETQYF.

The chain is built from TRBV4-3 and TRBJ2-2; maybe TRBD2 (6 bases). Per the germline V gene, CDR1 is LGHNA and CDR2 is YSLEER. V was trimmed by 0 bases and J by 4 bases, leaving 12 bases between them. This CDR3 contains 16 residues. The CDR3 loop is CASSQDGGLATGELFF. CDR3 in DNA: TGCGCCAGCAGCCAAGATGGGGGACTCGCCACCGGGGAGCTGTTTTTT.

The CDR3 is CASSQQMRGATNEKLFF. DNA of the CDR3: TGCGCCAGCAGCCAACAGATGAGGGGTGCAACTAATGAAAAACTGTTTTTT. The chain couples TRBV4-3 to TRBJ1-4, with D maybe TRBD1 (5 bases). CDR3 length: 17 residues. Trimming took 2 bases from V and 0 from J, leaving 13 bases between them. Germline CDR1 is LGHNA and CDR2 is YSLEER.

The V gene is TRBV6-2 or TRBV6-3, the J gene TRBJ1-1; 10 nucleotides match TRBD1. In germline, CDR1 is MNHEY, CDR2 SVGEGT. V was pared by 6 bases and J by 5 bases, with 3 bases of the junction left unmatched. The CDR3 contains 13 residues. The CDR3 DNA reads TGTGCCAGCAGGACAGGGGGCCTAACTGAAGCTTTCTTT. It codes for CASRTGGLTEAFF.

The chain employs TRBV6-1 and TRBJ1-5, with 8 nucleotides matching TRBD1. The CDR3 totals 15 residues. Trimming took 4 bases from V and 9 from J; bases not matched to a gene: 11. Germline values: CDR1 MNHNS, CDR2 SASEGT. CDR3 coding DNA: TGTGCCAGCAGTGGACGGACAGGGATCGAGGGGCCCCAGCATTTT. Residues: CASSGRTGIEGPQHF.

This clonotype has a handful of counts. The CDR3 reads CASKSRGHYNEQFF. In nucleotides, the CDR3 is TGTGCCAGCAAATCTCGGGGCCACTACAATGAGCAGTTCTTC. The rearrangement links TRBV6-1 to TRBJ2-1; D might be TRBD1 or TRBD2, each matching 5 bases. Trimming cost V 7 bases and J 3 bases, with 13 bases left between them. The CDR3 extends over 14 amino acids. The germline V gene encodes CDR1 MNHNS and CDR2 SASEGT.

This chain connects TRBV6-5 to TRBJ2-4; D is uncertain. From germline, CDR1 is MNHEY and CDR2 SVGAGI. Trimming stripped 2 bases from V and 10 bases from J, with 18 bases between. The CDR3 totals 15 residues. The CDR3 here is CASSYGLEDGRIQYF. In nucleotides, the CDR3 is TGTGCCAGCAGTTACGGCTTGGAAGACGGAAGAATTCAGTACTTC.

This clonotype came up a few times. The rearrangement links TRBV7-2 to TRBJ2-6; 9 bases match TRBD1. Germline CDR1 and CDR2: SGHTA and FQGNSA. J gave up 1 base and V 9 bases, and 4 bases lay outside the gene matches. The CDR3 totals 15 residues. CDR3 protein: CASTGGFSGANVLTF. The CDR3 DNA follows: TGTGCCAGTACAGGGGGCTTTTCTGGGGCCAACGTCCTGACTTTC.

This clonotype has more than one count but fewer than ten. The gene calls are TRBV4-1 and TRBJ2-7; TRBD1 matches 7 bases. The CDR3 contains 14 residues. Losses at the gene ends were 1 base for V and 6 bases for J; bases not matched to a gene: 6. Germline V CDR1 and CDR2: MGHRA, YSYEKL. The CDR3 nucleotides read TGCGCCAGCAGCCAAGGTACCAGGGGGTTCGAGCAGTACTTC. Residues: CASSQGTRGFEQYF.

This clonotype was picked up a small number of times. This chain links TRBV5-6 with TRBJ1-1; the D is unclear. Germline V gene lookup returns CDR1 SGHDT and CDR2 YYEEEE. The CDR3 runs to 12 residues. Trimming removed 1 base from V and 6 bases from J, with 7 bases in between. CDR3 region: CASSLRGPEAFF. In nucleotides, the CDR3 is TGTGCCAGCAGCTTGCGGGGTCCTGAAGCTTTCTTT.

This sequence joins TRBV18 and TRBJ1-1; D not certain. Germline V lookup: CDR1 KGHSH, CDR2 LQKENI. The CDR3 runs to 15 residues. V shed 1 base and J shed 5 bases, with 14 bases lying between them. The CDR3 sequence: CASSPRVLGETEAFF. CDR3 in DNA: TGTGCCAGCTCACCACGGGTACTAGGAGAGACTGAAGCTTTCTTT.

This clonotype was observed a handful of times. The rearrangement links TRBV7-2 to TRBJ1-6; D gene uncertain. The V end lost 1 base, the J end lost 11 bases, and 9 bases lay between the germline ends. In germline, CDR1 is SGHTA, CDR2 FQGNSA. The CDR3 length is 13 residues. This CDR3 is CASSLEAVPPLHF. The CDR3 DNA is TGTGCCAGCAGCTTAGAGGCCGTGCCACCCCTCCACTTT. Looking up the rest from reference TRBV7-2 and TRBJ1-6 gives the full variable domain: GAGVSQSPSNKVTEKGKDVELRCDPISGHTALYWYRQSLGQGLEFLIYFQGNSAPDKSGLPSDRFSAERTGGSVSTLTIQRTQQEDSAVYLCASSLEAVPPLHFGNGTRLTVT.

The table lists this clonotype with a few counts. The germline gene is not matched at one end of the junction; a read error may be the cause. The rearrangement links TRBV5-1 to TRBJ2-3; TRBD2 agrees at 8 bases. The CDR3 runs to 13 residues. Germline-derived CDR1 and CDR2 are SGHRS and YFSETQ. The CDR3 region has the DNA TGCGCCAGCAGCTCGGGACTAGAGGATAAGCAGTATTTT. The encoded protein is CASSSGLEDKQYF. Complete variable domain (other parts from reference TRBV5-1 and TRBJ2-3): KAGVTQTPRYLIKTRGQQVTLSCSPISGHRSVSWYQQTPGQGLQFLFEYFSETQRNKGNFPGRFSGRQFSNSRSEMNVSTLELGDSALYLCASSSGLEDKQYFGPGTRLTVL.

The chain combines TRBV23-1 with TRBJ2-2, with a possible D match to TRBD1 (6 bases). TRBV23-1 is known as an ORF, though its function is uncertain. V dropped 4 bases and J dropped 7 bases, with 16 bases sitting between them. The CDR3 runs 15 residues. The CDR3 sequence: CASSPRGGENGELFF. The CDR3 coding sequence is TGCGCCAGCAGTCCTAGAGGGGGAGAGAACGGGGAGCTGTTTTTT.

This clonotype was picked up many times. J is TRBJ2-1 and V is TRBV5-1, with D possibly being TRBD1 or TRBD2 (7 bases each). The CDR3 extends over 16 amino acids. Germline CDR1 is SGHRS and CDR2 is YFSETQ. Deletions cut 0 bases from V and 6 bases from J, with 16 bases between. The CDR3 bases are TGCGCCAGCAGCTTGGACGAGACAGGGAGGGTCAATGAGCAGTTCTTC. Its translation: CASSLDETGRVNEQFF.